The clone carrying this T cell receptor (beta chain) was seen a few times. Its specificity is not known. The sample belongs to a study of identical twins. General observations from the study: Conclusions relied on cross-sectional statistical analysis, not following the same donors. The study found that models underestimated out-of-frame TCR alpha sharing in monozygotic twins. Among beta out-of-frame sequences, excess sharing between twins appeared weaker.

Healthy Caucasians, and only they, were the donors. Each CDR3 protein gets one entry after TCRdb re-called the 5' RACE reads with MiXCR. The profile shows some 710,000 distinct CDR3 sequences, 5.5% to 6.5% of them singletons. The CDR3 has 15 amino acids. Germline assignment: CDR1 SGHVS and CDR2 FQNEAQ. V lost 8 bases and J lost 0, with 15 bases in between. This clonotype was obtained from a man aged 18 to 29 in good health. Sample: naive T cells sorted from blood. The rearrangement uses TRBV7-8 and TRBJ2-3; D unresolved. The CDR3 loop reads CASGPSLPSTDTQYF. The CDR3 DNA follows: TGTGCCAGCGGCCCTAGTTTACCTAGCACAGATACGCAGTATTTT.